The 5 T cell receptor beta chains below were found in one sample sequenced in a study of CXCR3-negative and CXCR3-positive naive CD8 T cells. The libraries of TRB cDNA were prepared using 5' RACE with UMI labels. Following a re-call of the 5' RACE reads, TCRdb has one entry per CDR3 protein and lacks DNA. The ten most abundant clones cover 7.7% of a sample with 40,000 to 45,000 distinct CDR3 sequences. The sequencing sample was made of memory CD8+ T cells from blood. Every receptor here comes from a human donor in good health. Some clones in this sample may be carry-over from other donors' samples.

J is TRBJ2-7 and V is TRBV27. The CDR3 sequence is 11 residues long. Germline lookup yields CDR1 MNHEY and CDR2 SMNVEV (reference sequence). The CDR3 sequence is CASSSGAEQYF.

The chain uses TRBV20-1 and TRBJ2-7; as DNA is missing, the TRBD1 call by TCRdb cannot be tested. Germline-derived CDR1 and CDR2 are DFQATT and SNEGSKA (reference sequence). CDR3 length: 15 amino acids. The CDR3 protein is CSARPPGREVHEQYF.

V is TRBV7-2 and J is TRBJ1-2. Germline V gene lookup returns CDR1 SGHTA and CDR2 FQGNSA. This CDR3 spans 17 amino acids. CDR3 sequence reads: CASSSSDMQLSNYGYTF. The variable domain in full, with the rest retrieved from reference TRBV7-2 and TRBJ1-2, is GAGVSQSPSNKVTEKGKDVELRCDPISGHTALYWYRQSLGQGLEFLIYFQGNSAPDKSGLPSDRFSAERTGGSVSTLTIQRTQQEDSAVYLCASSSSDMQLSNYGYTFGSGTRLTVV.

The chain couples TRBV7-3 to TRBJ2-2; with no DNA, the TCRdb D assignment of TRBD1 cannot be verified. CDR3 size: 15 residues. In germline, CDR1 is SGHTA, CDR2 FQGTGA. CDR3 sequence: CASSEYGQNTGELFF.

CDR3 region: CASSSLVEQFF. This rearrangement joins TRBV5-1 to TRBJ2-1. Germline V gene sequence: CDR1 SGHRS, CDR2 YFSETQ. The length of the CDR3 is 11 residues.